Presented here are 21 T cell receptor beta chains from one specimen sequenced in a study of blood T cell repertoires in COVID-19. Generated by immunoSEQ multiplex PCR, the TCRdb table keeps only in-frame clones and is missing some. The sample lists some 320,000 clones, 90% seen once, with 3.9% in the top ten. Sequencing was carried out using PBMCs or T cells enriched from blood (not recorded which). These receptors originate from a woman under 40 who had been exposed to COVID-19.

The chain uses TRBV15 and TRBJ1-4, with D possibly being TRBD1 (6 bases). Germline loops: CDR1 LNHNV, CDR2 YYDKDF (reference sequence). Trimming shortened V by 3 bases and J by 9 bases, and 14 bases separated the two germline ends. The CDR3 sequence is 14 residues long. CDR3 loop: CATSSRGEGKKLFF. DNA of the CDR3: TGTGCCACCAGCAGCAGGGGAGAGGGGAAAAAACTGTTTTTT.

This chain uses TRBV7-2 with TRBJ1-1; 8 bases map to TRBD1. Germline values: CDR1 SGHTA, CDR2 FQGNSA. The J segment lost 0 bases and the V segment lost 5 bases, leaving 5 bases of the junction unmatched. The CDR3 spans 15 residues. CDR3 bases: TGTGCCAGCAGCACCCCGACAGGGGTGAACACTGAAGCTTTCTTT. This sequence encodes CASSTPTGVNTEAFF.

The chain uses TRBV5-1 and TRBJ1-6; 10 positions agree with TRBD1. The CDR3 is 15 residues long. The V and J ends lost 4 bases and 10 bases, in that order; junction bases with no gene match: 8. Per germline, CDR1 SGHRS and CDR2 YFSETQ. The CDR3 bases are TGCGCCAGCAGCCCGGGGACAGGGGAACGGTCACCCCTCCACTTT. This sequence encodes CASSPGTGERSPLHF.

This chain uses TRBV4-3 with TRBJ2-2; 9 nucleotides line up with TRBD1. The CDR3 consists of 16 residues. J lost 5 bases, V lost 3 bases, and 7 bases had no gene match. The germline V gene encodes CDR1 LGHNA and CDR2 YSLEER. The CDR3 bases are TGCGCCAGCAGCCATTCACCGGACAGGGGTACCGGGGAGCTGTTTTTT. Translated, it gives CASSHSPDRGTGELFF.

The chain recombines TRBV4-2 with TRBJ2-1, with 7 nucleotides matching TRBD2. The V segment lost 4 bases and the J segment 7 bases; nucleotides outside the gene matches: 16. The CDR3 contains 17 residues. Germline CDR1 reads LGHNA; CDR2 reads YNFKEQ. The CDR3 protein is CASSLIHSGGSSNEQFF. The CDR3 bases are TGTGCCAGCAGCCTAATCCACTCGGGGGGATCTTCGAATGAGCAGTTCTTC.

The V call is TRBV9, the J call TRBJ1-6, with D uncertain. V lost 3 bases, J lost 10 bases, and 14 bases lay in between. CDR3 size: 14 residues. Per germline, CDR1 SGDLS and CDR2 YYNGEE. CDR3 nucleotides: TGTGCCAGCAGCGCGGCCGGGAGCCCCTCACCCCTCCACTTT. Translation gives CASSAAGSPSPLHF.

The chain couples TRBV10-3 to TRBJ2-5; TRBD2 aligns across 13 bases. Trimming cost V 6 bases and J 2 bases; bases outside gene matches: 6. CDR3 size: 16 residues. CDR1 is ENHRY and CDR2 is SYGVKD in the germline V gene. The CDR3 bases are TGTGCCATCAGCAGGGGACTAGCGGGGCCTCAAGAGACCCAGTACTTC. This codes for CAISRGLAGPQETQYF.

The rearrangement links TRBV27 to TRBJ2-5, with TRBD1 matching 7 bases. The ends lost 6 bases at V and 0 bases at J; junction bases unmatched: 7. The germline V gene encodes CDR1 MNHEY and CDR2 SMNVEV (reference sequence). The CDR3 totals 15 residues. DNA for the CDR3: TGTGCCAGCAGGAAGGGACAGAAGTACCAAGAGACCCAGTACTTC. Its protein is CASRKGQKYQETQYF.

The chain has TRBV3-1 (or the pseudogene TRBV3-2) and TRBJ1-5, with a possible D match to TRBD1 (6 bases). V was shortened by 0 bases and J by 5 bases, with 17 bases between the two germline ends. Germline CDR1 is LGHDT and CDR2 is YNNKEL (reference sequence). This CDR3 contains 17 residues. Written as DNA, the CDR3 is TGTGCCAGCAGCCAAGACCGCCGTGGGGGGGCGGATCAGCCCCAGCATTTT. Its protein product is CASSQDRRGGADQPQHF.

The V and J genes are TRBV19 and TRBJ1-6; maybe TRBD1 (5 bases). Germline CDR1 is LNHDA and CDR2 is SQIVND (reference sequence). With 7 bases removed from V and 4 bases from J, the gap between germline ends came to 17 bases. The length of the CDR3 is 16 residues. DNA for the CDR3: TGTGCCAGTACCCAGGAGGGGCCTCGGTATAATTCACCCCTCCACTTT. Amino acids: CASTQEGPRYNSPLHF.

J is TRBJ1-2 and V is TRBV18; tentative D call: TRBD1 (6 bases). This CDR3 region has 16 residues. CDR1 KGHSH and CDR2 LQKENI come from the germline V gene. V was shortened by 6 bases and J by 0 bases, with 17 bases between the two germline ends. CDR3 nucleotide sequence: TGTGCCAGCTCGAAGGTCCAGGGGACGTCTAACTATGGCTACACCTTC. It yields the protein CASSKVQGTSNYGYTF.

This chain links TRBV12-3 or TRBV12-4 with TRBJ2-7; the D gene is possibly TRBD1 (5 bases). V was shortened by 10 bases and J by 2 bases, with 9 bases between the two germline ends. The CDR3 is 11 amino acids. Here the CDR3 DNA reads TGTGCCACAGGGTCGCCCTACGAGCAGTACTTC. This sequence encodes CATGSPYEQYF.

The chain couples TRBV6-2 or TRBV6-3 to TRBJ1-1, with 12 bases fitting TRBD1. Germline CDR1 is MNHEY and CDR2 is SVGEGT. With 0 bases clipped from V and 1 base from J, the junction kept 3 bases outside the gene matches. The CDR3 sequence is 17 residues long. CDR3 sequence reads: CASSYSPGQGANTEAFF. The CDR3 region has the DNA TGTGCCAGCAGTTACTCACCGGGACAGGGGGCGAACACTGAAGCTTTCTTT.

This clone was counted between two and nine times. V is TRBV6-5 and J is TRBJ1-5, with TRBD1 as a possible D gene (5 bases). V was cut by 4 bases and J by 5 bases, with 9 bases left in between. Germline assignment: CDR1 MNHEY and CDR2 SVGAGI. The CDR3 has 13 amino acids. In nucleotides, the CDR3 is TGTGCCAGCAGTTCAGGGCCCTATCAGCCCCAGCATTTT. Translation: CASSSGPYQPQHF.

J is TRBJ2-5 and V is TRBV9; 8 bases map to TRBD2. The germline gives CDR1 SGDLS, CDR2 YYNGEE. The CDR3 length is 16 residues. The trim removed 0 bases at V and 5 bases at J, leaving 9 bases unmatched. In DNA, the CDR3 is TGTGCCAGCAGCGTAGCTACGGGGGGGGGCCCGGAGACCCAGTACTTC. It encodes CASSVATGGGPETQYF.

The V call is TRBV7-9, the J call TRBJ1-2; D unclear. The V end was cut by 5 bases, the J end by 2 bases, with 15 bases between. This CDR3 region has 15 residues. Germline V gene lookup returns CDR1 SEHNR and CDR2 FQNEAQ (reference sequence). DNA of the CDR3: TGTGCCAGCAGCCCTTTCGAGGCGGGGAACTATGGCTACACCTTC. It codes for CASSPFEAGNYGYTF.

This clone has only one observation. The chain is built from TRBV14 and TRBJ2-1; perhaps TRBD2 as D (7 bases). The CDR3 totals 17 residues. CDR1 is SGHDN and CDR2 is FVKESK in the germline V gene. V was clipped by 5 bases and J by 3 bases, with 20 bases between them. CDR3 residues: CASSYLPGRGNYNEQFF. The CDR3 DNA reads as TGTGCCAGCAGCTATCTACCGGGGAGGGGGAACTACAATGAGCAGTTCTTC.

V and J are TRBV7-6 and TRBJ2-3, with TRBD1 matching 7 bases. Germline V gives CDR1 SGHVS, CDR2 FNYEAQ. The CDR3 is 12 amino acids. The V segment lost 6 bases and the J segment 6 bases; nucleotides outside the gene matches: 3. This chain's CDR3 is CASSQGVDTQYF. The CDR3 DNA sequence: TGTGCCAGCAGTCAGGGGGTGGATACGCAGTATTTT. Using reference TRBV7-6 and TRBJ2-3 for the parts outside the CDR3, the full variable domain is GAGVSQSPRYKVTKRGQDVALRCDPISGHVSLYWYRQALGQGPEFLTYFNYEAQQDKSGLPNDRFSAERPEGSISTLTIQRTEQRDSAMYRCASSQGVDTQYFGPGTRLTVL.

The chain is built from TRBV6-8 and TRBJ1-2, with D possibly matching TRBD1 (6 bases). Between the trimmed V and J ends, which lost 5 bases and 8 bases, there was a span of 12 bases. CDR1 is MNHGY and CDR2 is SAAAGT in the germline V gene. The CDR3 runs 12 residues. CDR3 nucleotides: TGTGCCAGCAGTGTCAGGGGCCGAGGCTACACCTTC. This translates into CASSVRGRGYTF.

J is TRBJ1-1 and V is TRBV14; the D is unclear. The V gene's germline CDR1 is SGHDN and CDR2 FVKESK. Trimming shortened V by 1 base and J by 1 base, and 16 bases separated the two germline ends. The CDR3 runs 17 residues. As DNA, the CDR3 is TGTGCCAGCAGCCAAGGAGGCTCTTCCATAAAGAACACTGAAGCTTTCTTT. It specifies CASSQGGSSIKNTEAFF.

This chain connects TRBV11-2 to TRBJ2-7; 8 bases line up with TRBD1. The CDR3 consists of 16 residues. The junction had 6 bases not matched to a gene; V was cut back by 1 base and J by 1 base. Germline values: CDR1 SGHAT, CDR2 FQNNGV. CDR3 in DNA: TGTGCCAGCAGCTTAGTCCAGGGGGCGAGTTCCTACGAGCAGTACTTC. This translates into CASSLVQGASSYEQYF.